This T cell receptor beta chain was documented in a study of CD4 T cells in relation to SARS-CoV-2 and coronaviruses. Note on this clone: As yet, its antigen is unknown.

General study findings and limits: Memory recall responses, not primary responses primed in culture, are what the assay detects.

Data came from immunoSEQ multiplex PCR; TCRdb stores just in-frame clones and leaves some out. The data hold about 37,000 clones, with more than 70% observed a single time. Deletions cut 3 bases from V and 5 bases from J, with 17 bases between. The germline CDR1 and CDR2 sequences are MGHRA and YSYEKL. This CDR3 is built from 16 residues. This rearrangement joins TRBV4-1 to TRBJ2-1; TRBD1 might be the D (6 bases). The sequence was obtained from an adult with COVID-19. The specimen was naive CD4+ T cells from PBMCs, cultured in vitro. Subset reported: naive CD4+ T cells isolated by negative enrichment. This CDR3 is CASSHMTGLRNNEQFF. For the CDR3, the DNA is TGCGCCAGCAGCCATATGACAGGTCTGAGAAACAATGAGCAGTTCTTC.